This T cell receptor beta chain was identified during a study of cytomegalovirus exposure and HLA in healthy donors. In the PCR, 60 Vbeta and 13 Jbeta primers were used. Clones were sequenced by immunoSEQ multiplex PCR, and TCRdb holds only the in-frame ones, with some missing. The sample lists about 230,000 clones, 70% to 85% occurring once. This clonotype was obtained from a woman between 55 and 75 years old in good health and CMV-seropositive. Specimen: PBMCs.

The CDR3 region is CASNPGVGLEQYF. DNA for the CDR3: TGTGCCAGCAACCCCGGGGTTGGCCTCGAGCAGTACTTC. The chain has TRBV6-6 and TRBJ2-7; D is possibly TRBD2 (5 bases). Germline V gene lookup returns CDR1 MNHNY and CDR2 SVGAGI (reference sequence). Trimming removed 7 bases from V and 6 bases from J, with 16 bases in between. This CDR3 is built from 13 residues.